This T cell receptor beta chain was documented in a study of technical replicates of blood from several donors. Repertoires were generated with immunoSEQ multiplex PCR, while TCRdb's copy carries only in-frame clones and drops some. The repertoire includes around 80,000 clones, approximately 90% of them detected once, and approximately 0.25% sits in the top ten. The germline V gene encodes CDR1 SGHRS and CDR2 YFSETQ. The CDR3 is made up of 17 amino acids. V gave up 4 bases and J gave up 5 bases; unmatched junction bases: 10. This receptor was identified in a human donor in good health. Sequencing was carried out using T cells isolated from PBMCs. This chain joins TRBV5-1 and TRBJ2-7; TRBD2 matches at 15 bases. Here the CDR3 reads CASSGGLAGGPVDEQYF. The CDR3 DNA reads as TGCGCCAGCAGCGGTGGACTAGCGGGAGGGCCCGTCGACGAGCAGTACTTC.